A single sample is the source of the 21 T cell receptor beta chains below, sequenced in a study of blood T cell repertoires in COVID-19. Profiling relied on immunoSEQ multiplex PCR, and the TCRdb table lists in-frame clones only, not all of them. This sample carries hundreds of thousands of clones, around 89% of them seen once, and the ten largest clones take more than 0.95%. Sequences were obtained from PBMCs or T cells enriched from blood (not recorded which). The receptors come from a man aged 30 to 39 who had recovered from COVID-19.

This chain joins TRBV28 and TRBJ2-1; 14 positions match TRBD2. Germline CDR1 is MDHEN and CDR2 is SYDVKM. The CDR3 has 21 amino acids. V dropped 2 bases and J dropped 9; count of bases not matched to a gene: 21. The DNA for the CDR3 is TGTGCCAGCAGTTTAGGCCAGGGGACGACTAGCGGGAGGGCCTTCCCTAGTGAGCAGTTCTTC. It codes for CASSLGQGTTSGRAFPSEQFF.

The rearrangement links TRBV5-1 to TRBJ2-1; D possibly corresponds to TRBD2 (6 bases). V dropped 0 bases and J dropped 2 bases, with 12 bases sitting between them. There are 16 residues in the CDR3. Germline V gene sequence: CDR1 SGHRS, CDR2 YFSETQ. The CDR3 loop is CASSLVSSGTYNEQFF. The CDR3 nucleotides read TGCGCCAGCAGCTTGGTTAGTAGCGGTACCTACAATGAGCAGTTCTTC.

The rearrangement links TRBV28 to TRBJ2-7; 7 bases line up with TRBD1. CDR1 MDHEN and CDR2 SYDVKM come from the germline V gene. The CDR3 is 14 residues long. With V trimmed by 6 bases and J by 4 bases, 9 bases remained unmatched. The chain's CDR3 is CASRIRGISYEQYF. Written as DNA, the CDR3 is TGTGCCAGCAGAATCAGGGGGATTTCGTACGAGCAGTACTTC. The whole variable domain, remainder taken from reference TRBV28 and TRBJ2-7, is DVKVTQSSRYLVKRTGEKVFLECVQDMDHENMFWYRQDPGLGLRLIYFSYDVKMKEKGDIPEGYSVSREKKERFSLILESASTNQTSMYLCASRIRGISYEQYFGPGTRLTVT.

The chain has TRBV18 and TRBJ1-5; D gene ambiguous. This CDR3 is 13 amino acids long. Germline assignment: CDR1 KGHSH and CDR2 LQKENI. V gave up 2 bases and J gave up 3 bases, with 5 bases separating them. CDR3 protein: CASSPVVNQPQHF. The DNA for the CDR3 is TGTGCCAGCTCACCAGTAGTCAATCAGCCCCAGCATTTT.

The CDR3 DNA reads TGTGCCACCAGTGGACAGGTGTCGGGGACTGAAGCTTTCTTT. This sequence encodes CATSGQVSGTEAFF. This sequence joins TRBV15 and TRBJ1-1; 7 bases align to TRBD1. J lost 5 bases, V lost 6 bases, and 9 bases had no gene match. Germline values: CDR1 LNHNV, CDR2 YYDKDF (reference sequence). This CDR3 spans 14 amino acids.

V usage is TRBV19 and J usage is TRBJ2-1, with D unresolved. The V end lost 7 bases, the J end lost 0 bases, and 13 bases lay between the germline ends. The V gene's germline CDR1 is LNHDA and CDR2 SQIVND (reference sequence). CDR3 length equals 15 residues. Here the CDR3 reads CASTYQHSSYNEQFF. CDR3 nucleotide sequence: TGTGCCAGTACGTACCAGCACAGCTCCTACAATGAGCAGTTCTTC.

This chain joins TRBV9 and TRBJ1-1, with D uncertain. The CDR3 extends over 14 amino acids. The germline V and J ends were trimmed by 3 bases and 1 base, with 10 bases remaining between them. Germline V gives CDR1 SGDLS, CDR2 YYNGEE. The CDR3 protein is CASSAHVGNTEAFF. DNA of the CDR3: TGTGCCAGCAGCGCCCACGTCGGGAACACTGAAGCTTTCTTT.

The DNA for the CDR3 is TGTGCCAGCAGGGCCCGGGACAGGGTATATGGCTACACCTTC. It translates to CASRARDRVYGYTF. This chain uses TRBV7-2 with TRBJ1-2, with 9 bases that match TRBD1. The J segment lost 5 bases and the V segment lost 6 bases, leaving 7 bases of the junction unmatched. Germline V lookup: CDR1 SGHTA, CDR2 FQGNSA. CDR3 length: 14 residues.

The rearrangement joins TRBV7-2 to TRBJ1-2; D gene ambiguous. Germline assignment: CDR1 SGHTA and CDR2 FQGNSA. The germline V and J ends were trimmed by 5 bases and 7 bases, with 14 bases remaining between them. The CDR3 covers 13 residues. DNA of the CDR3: TGTGCCAGCAGCACCGACGGAGTGGGTGGCTACACCTTC. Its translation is CASSTDGVGGYTF.

The CDR3 nucleotides read TGTGCCTGGAGTGTACGGGTAGGCGAAAAACTGTTTTTT. This translates into CAWSVRVGEKLFF. This sequence joins TRBV30 and TRBJ1-4; D gene ambiguous. From germline, CDR1 is GTSNPN and CDR2 SVGIG (reference sequence). The CDR3 runs 13 residues. V lost 0 bases and J 8 bases, leaving 10 bases between the germline ends.

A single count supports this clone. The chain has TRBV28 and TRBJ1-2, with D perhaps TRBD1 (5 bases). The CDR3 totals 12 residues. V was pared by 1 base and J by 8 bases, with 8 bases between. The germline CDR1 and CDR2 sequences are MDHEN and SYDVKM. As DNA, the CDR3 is TGTGCCAGCAGTTTATTAAGGGGCGGCTACACCTTC. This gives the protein CASSLLRGGYTF.

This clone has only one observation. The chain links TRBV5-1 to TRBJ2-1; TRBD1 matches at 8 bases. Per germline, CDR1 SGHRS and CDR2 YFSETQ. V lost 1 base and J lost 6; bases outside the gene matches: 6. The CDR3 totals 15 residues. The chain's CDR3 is CASSLYQGATNEQFF. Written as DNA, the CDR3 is TGCGCCAGCAGCTTGTACCAGGGGGCTACCAATGAGCAGTTCTTC.

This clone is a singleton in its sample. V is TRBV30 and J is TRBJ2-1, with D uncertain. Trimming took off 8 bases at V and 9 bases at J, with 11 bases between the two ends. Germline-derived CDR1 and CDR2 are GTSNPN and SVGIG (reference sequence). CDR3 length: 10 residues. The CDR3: CAPVTGEQFF. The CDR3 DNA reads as TGTGCCCCAGTGACGGGTGAGCAGTTCTTC. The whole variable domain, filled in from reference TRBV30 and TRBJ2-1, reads SQTIHQWPATLVQPVGSPLSLECTVEGTSNPNLYWYRQAAGRGLQLLFYSVGIGQISSEVPQNLSASRPQDRQFILSSKKLLLSDSGFYLCAPVTGEQFFGPGTRLTVL.

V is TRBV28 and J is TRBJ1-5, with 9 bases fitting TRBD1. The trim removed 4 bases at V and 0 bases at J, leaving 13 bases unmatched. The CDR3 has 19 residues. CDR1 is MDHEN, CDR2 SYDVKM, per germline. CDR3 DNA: TGTGCCAGCAGTTCCAACCGGGACAGGGCGAATCATAGCAATCAGCCCCAGCATTTT. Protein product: CASSSNRDRANHSNQPQHF.

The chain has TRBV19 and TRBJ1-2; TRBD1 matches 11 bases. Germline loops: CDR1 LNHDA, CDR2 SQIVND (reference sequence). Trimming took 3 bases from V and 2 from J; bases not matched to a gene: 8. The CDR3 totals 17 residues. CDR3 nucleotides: TGTGCCAGTAGTATCCGCCGGACAGGGGGCCTGAACTATGGCTACACCTTC. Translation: CASSIRRTGGLNYGYTF.

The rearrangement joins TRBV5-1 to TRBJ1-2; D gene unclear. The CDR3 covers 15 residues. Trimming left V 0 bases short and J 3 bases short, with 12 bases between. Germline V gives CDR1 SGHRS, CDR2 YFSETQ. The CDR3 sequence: CASSLEPLRHYGYTF. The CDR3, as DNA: TGCGCCAGCAGCTTGGAACCTCTCAGGCACTATGGCTACACCTTC.

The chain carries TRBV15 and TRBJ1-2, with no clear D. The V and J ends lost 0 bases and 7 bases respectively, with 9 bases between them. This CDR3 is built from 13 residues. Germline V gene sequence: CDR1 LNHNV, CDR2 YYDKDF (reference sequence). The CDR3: CATSRDLGPGYTF. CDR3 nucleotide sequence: TGTGCCACCAGCAGAGATCTAGGTCCTGGCTACACCTTC.

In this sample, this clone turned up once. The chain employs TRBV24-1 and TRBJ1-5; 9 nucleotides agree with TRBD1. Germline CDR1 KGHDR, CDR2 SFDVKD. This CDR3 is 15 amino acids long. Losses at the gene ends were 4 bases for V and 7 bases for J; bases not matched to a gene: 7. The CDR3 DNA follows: TGTGCCACCAGTGACTCACAGGGGGCGCGGCAGCCCCAGCATTTT. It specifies CATSDSQGARQPQHF.

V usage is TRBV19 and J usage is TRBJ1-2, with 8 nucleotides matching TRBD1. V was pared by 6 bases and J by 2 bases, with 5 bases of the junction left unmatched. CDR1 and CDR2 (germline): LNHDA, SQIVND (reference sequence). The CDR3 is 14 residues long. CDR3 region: CASRDRVQNYGYTF. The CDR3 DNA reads TGTGCCAGTAGGGACAGGGTTCAAAACTATGGCTACACCTTC.

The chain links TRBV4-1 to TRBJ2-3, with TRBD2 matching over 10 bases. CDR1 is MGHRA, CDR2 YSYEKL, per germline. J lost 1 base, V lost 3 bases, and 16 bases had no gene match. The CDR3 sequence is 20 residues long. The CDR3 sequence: CASSHQSGTSAWKRTDTQYF. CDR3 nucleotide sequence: TGCGCCAGCAGCCACCAATCCGGGACTAGCGCCTGGAAACGCACAGATACGCAGTATTTT.

The DNA for the CDR3 is TGTGCCAGCAGACAGGGGTGGGACACAGATACGCAGTATTTT. Residues: CASRQGWDTDTQYF. The chain links TRBV6-5 to TRBJ2-3, with 7 bases identical to TRBD1. This CDR3 region has 14 residues. J lost 2 bases, V lost 6 bases, and 5 bases had no gene match. Germline values: CDR1 MNHEY, CDR2 SVGAGI.